Listed here are 2 T cell receptor beta chains from one sample, sequenced in a study of blood T cell repertoires in COVID-19. TCRdb's table, derived via immunoSEQ multiplex PCR, lists solely in-frame clones and lacks some. The data show 120,000 to 150,000 clones, around 81% seen once. The material sequenced was peripheral blood. These receptors were collected from a woman between 50 and 59 years old with acute or convalescent COVID-19.

This rearrangement joins TRBV2 to TRBJ1-2; maybe TRBD1 (5 bases). V was clipped by 7 bases and J by 8 bases, with 20 bases between them. CDR3 size: 14 residues. Germline V gives CDR1 SNHLY, CDR2 FYNNEI. CDR3 in amino acids: CASTPSQGLIGYTF. The CDR3 DNA reads TGTGCCAGCACCCCAAGCCAGGGCTTAATAGGCTACACCTTC.

CDR3 DNA sequence: TGTGCCAGCAGCTTAGATACACCTCAGACAGCGAGTATAACTGGAAACACCATATATTTT. It yields the protein CASSLDTPQTASITGNTIYF. The chain couples TRBV11-2 to TRBJ1-3, with D perhaps matching TRBD1 (5 bases). This CDR3 spans 20 amino acids. The germline V and J ends were trimmed by 0 bases and 2 bases, with 23 bases remaining between them. The germline V gene encodes CDR1 SGHAT and CDR2 FQNNGV.